These T cell receptor beta chains were read from a single sample in a study of radiation and T cells in renal cell carcinoma. The assay was immunoSEQ multiplex PCR, and TCRdb's table has in-frame clones only and misses some. The sample holds about 140,000 clones, over 80% seen once. The sample here was blood, taken from a patient whose treatment included radiotherapy and nephrectomy. The receptors stem from a woman aged 45 to 65 with renal cell carcinoma. The CDR3 runs from the conserved cysteine through the conserved F or W. A D gene is named only where the DNA matches it firmly. Size is omitted from some rows. Given values are once, few, many or a class for expanded clones.

v_gene,abundance,j_gene,d_gene,CDR3nt,CDR3aa
TRBV6-6,-,TRBJ2-7,-,TGTGCCAGCAGTCCGTGGTACGAGCAGTACTTC,CASSPWYEQYF
TRBV18,once,TRBJ2-7,TRBD1,TGTGCCAGTCTTCCGGGACAGGGGTTCCACGAGCAGTACTTC,CASLPGQGFHEQYF
TRBV6-1,few,TRBJ2-7,TRBD1,TGTGCCGCCCACAGGACAGGGGGCTACGAGCAGTACTTC,CAAHRTGGYEQYF
TRBV4-3,-,TRBJ1-1,TRBD1,TGCGCCAGCAGCATGTCGGGGACAGGGGAAGCTTTCTTT,CASSMSGTGEAFF
TRBV10-3,-,TRBJ2-7,-,TGTGCCATCAGTGACCCTGTGCTCTCCTACGAGCAGTACTTC,CAISDPVLSYEQYF
TRBV5-6,once,TRBJ2-1,-,TGTGCCAGCAGCTTGTCCGGGCACAATGAGCAGTTCTTC,CASSLSGHNEQFF
TRBV19,-,TRBJ1-2,TRBD1,TGTGCCAGTAGAACCCCGGGACAGGGGGCACGCTACTATGGCTACACCTTC,CASRTPGQGARYYGYTF
TRBV28,-,TRBJ1-1,-,TGTGCCAGCAGTATAGACTTTACGAACACTGAAGCTTTCTTT,CASSIDFTNTEAFF
TRBV6-5,-,TRBJ1-4,-,TGTGCCAGCAGTCCCGACAGGCTTAATGAAAAACTGTTTTTT,CASSPDRLNEKLFF
TRBV6-1,-,TRBJ2-5,-,TGTGCCAGCAGTGGGGACCTGGGACCTGTGTACCAAGAGACCCAGTACTTC,CASSGDLGPVYQETQYF
TRBV28,-,TRBJ1-5,-,TGTGCCAGCAGTTTAGTACGCGGTGGGCCCCAGCATTTT,CASSLVRGGPQHF
TRBV25-1,once,TRBJ1-2,-,TGTGCCATCCGGACGGGGCTGGGTGGCTACACCTTC,CAIRTGLGGYTF
TRBV4-2,few,TRBJ1-2,-,TGTGCCAGCAGCCAAGCTACAGGGTTCTATGGCTACACCTTC,CASSQATGFYGYTF
TRBV4-1,-,TRBJ1-2,-,TGCGCCAGCAGCTCCAGGGCAGAGGGCTACTATGGCTACACCTTC,CASSSRAEGYYGYTF
TRBV4-3,-,TRBJ2-7,TRBD2,TGCGCCAGCAGCCAAGCGCCGACTAGCAGTTACGAGCAGTACTTC,CASSQAPTSSYEQYF
TRBV7-2,-,TRBJ2-1,TRBD2,TGTGCCAGCAGCTTAGTCGGCGGGGGGGCCCCGGGGAATGAGCAGTTCTTC,CASSLVGGGAPGNEQFF
TRBV19,-,TRBJ1-1,-,TGTGCCAGTATCAAGGTCGGGACGGCAGATCGAGCTTTCTTT,CASIKVGTADRAFF
TRBV15,-,TRBJ1-1,-,TGTGCCACCAGCAGAGATAGGCTGGGAGCTTTCTTT,CATSRDRLGAFF
TRBV11-3,once,TRBJ2-5,TRBD2,TGTGCCAGCAGCTTAGATGACAAGACTAGCGGCCGGGAGACCCAGTACTTC,CASSLDDKTSGRETQYF
TRBV2,-,TRBJ2-6,-,TGTGCCCGTCACAGGGACTCTGGGGCCAACGTCCTGACTTTC,CARHRDSGANVLTF
TRBV5-1,-,TRBJ1-2,-,TGCGCCAGCAGATCATCCAGGGGCTTAACCTATGGCTACACCTTC,CASRSSRGLTYGYTF
TRBV7-2,-,TRBJ2-5,TRBD2,TGTGCCAGCAGCACCAGCGGACTAGCGGGGCAAGAGACCCAGTACTTC,CASSTSGLAGQETQYF
TRBV6-5,-,TRBJ2-7,TRBD2,TGTGCCAGCAGTCAACTAGCGGGAAATGTAGAGCAGTACTTC,CASSQLAGNVEQYF
TRBV7-6,-,TRBJ1-5,-,TGTGCCAGCAGCTTGGGGTCTCAGTTCAATCAGCCCCAGCATTTT,CASSLGSQFNQPQHF
TRBV6-5,-,TRBJ2-7,TRBD1,TGTGCCAGCAGTTACTCGAGGGGACAGGGGGGGGAGCAGTACTTC,CASSYSRGQGGEQYF
TRBV5-1,-,TRBJ1-2,TRBD1,TGCGCCAGCCCCTCCCGGACAGGAATGGAAGCGCTGGGCTACACCTTC,CASPSRTGMEALGYTF
TRBV6-6,-,TRBJ2-5,-,TGTGCCAGCAGCACTTCCGGATTGGAGGGAGAGACCCAGTACTTC,CASSTSGLEGETQYF
TRBV28,few,TRBJ1-1,-,TGTGCCAGCAGTTCACACGGGGCCCCTGGCACTGAAGCTTTCTTT,CASSSHGAPGTEAFF
TRBV29-1,-,TRBJ2-7,-,TGCAGCGTTGGAACAGGGACCTACGAGCAGTACTTC,CSVGTGTYEQYF
TRBV7-9,few,TRBJ2-7,-,TGTGCCAGCAGCTTAGGGGAGAGCTCCTACGAGCAGTACTTC,CASSLGESSYEQYF
TRBV7-8,-,TRBJ2-7,TRBD2,TGTGCCAGCAGCTTAGTCGGACTAGCGGGCCTGGGGGAGCAGTACTTC,CASSLVGLAGLGEQYF
TRBV6-5,-,TRBJ2-7,-,TGTGCCAGCAGTAATACCCTTGCAACGATCTACGAGCAGTACTTC,CASSNTLATIYEQYF
TRBV4-1,-,TRBJ1-1,-,TGCGCCAGCAGCCAAGAGCGAGGGATCACTGAAGCTTTCTTT,CASSQERGITEAFF
TRBV2,few,TRBJ2-7,-,TGTGCCAGCAGTGAAGACAAGCAGTACTTC,CASSEDKQYF
TRBV7-9,-,TRBJ1-4,-,TGTGCCAGCAGCCAGGACAGTTTTAATGAAAAACTGTTTTTT,CASSQDSFNEKLFF
TRBV7-2,-,TRBJ2-2,-,TGTGCCAGCAGCTCGTCAGGGGGGACGGATTACACCGGGGAGCTGTTTTTT,CASSSSGGTDYTGELFF
TRBV6-1,-,TRBJ2-5,TRBD2,TGTGCCACTAGGGACCCGGGGGGTTGGGAGACCCAGTACTTC,CATRDPGGWETQYF
TRBV19,once,TRBJ1-2,TRBD1,TGTGCCAGTAGTACCCAAACTTGGGACAGGGGGCTTCTGACCTTC,CASSTQTWDRGLLTF
TRBV21-1,-,TRBJ2-5,-,TGTGCCAGCAGGGGATTAGCGGGAGGCCAAGGGACCCAGTACTTC,CASRGLAGGQGTQYF
TRBV29-1,-,TRBJ2-1,-,TGCAGCGTTGGGATAGGGGCTGTCTCCTACAATGAGCAGTTCTTC,CSVGIGAVSYNEQFF
TRBV5-1,-,TRBJ2-2,TRBD1,TGCGCCAGCAGCCGGACGTGGGGACAGGGGAGCACCGGGGAGCTGTTTTTT,CASSRTWGQGSTGELFF
TRBV7-9,-,TRBJ2-5,TRBD2,TGTGCCAGCAGTTCTAGGACTAGCAGGGAGACCCAGTACTTC,CASSSRTSRETQYF
TRBV7-2,-,TRBJ2-5,-,TGTGCCAGCAGCCTATCCGGGACCTTGGGAGGAGAGACCCAGTACTTC,CASSLSGTLGGETQYF
TRBV5-1,-,TRBJ1-2,-,TGCGCCAGCAGCTTGGCCAGTAAATCCAACTATGGCTACACCTTC,CASSLASKSNYGYTF
TRBV5-1,-,TRBJ2-7,-,TGCGCCAGCAGCTCAACCCAGGGACCCTACGAGCAGTACTTC,CASSSTQGPYEQYF
TRBV14,-,TRBJ2-4,TRBD1,TGTGCCAGCAGCCCGTCGGACAGGGAACACATTCAGTACTTC,CASSPSDREHIQYF
TRBV7-9,-,TRBJ1-1,-,TGTGCCAGCAGCTTAGATGGTAGTTCTACCGATGAAGCTTTCTTT,CASSLDGSSTDEAFF
TRBV4-3,-,TRBJ2-1,-,TGCGCCAGCAGCCTTGAAGGGGTCGGCAATGAGCAGTTCTTC,CASSLEGVGNEQFF
TRBV2,-,TRBJ1-3,TRBD1,TGTGCCAGCAGCTTACCGGGACAGGGCGGAGGAAACACCATATATTTT,CASSLPGQGGGNTIYF